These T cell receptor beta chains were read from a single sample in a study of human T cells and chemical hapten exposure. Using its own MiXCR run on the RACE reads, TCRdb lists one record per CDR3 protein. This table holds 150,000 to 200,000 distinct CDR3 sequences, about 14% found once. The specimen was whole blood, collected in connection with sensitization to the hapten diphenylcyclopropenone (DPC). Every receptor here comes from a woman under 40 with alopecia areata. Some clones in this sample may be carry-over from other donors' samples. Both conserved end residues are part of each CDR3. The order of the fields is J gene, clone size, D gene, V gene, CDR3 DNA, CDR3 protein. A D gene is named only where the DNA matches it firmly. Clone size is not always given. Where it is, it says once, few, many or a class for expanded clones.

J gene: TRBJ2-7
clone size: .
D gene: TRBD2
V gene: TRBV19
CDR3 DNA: TGTGCCAGTAGCCCCGGGGGGGGGATCAACGAGCAGTACTTC
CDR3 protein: CASSPGGGINEQYF

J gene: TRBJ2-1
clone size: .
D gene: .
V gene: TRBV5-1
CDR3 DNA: TGCGCCAGCAGCTTGGGAATGAGCGCCCGGGGCGACAATGAGCAGTTCTTC
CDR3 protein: CASSLGMSARGDNEQFF

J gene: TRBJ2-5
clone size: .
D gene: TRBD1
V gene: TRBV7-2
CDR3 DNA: TGTGCCAGTGGGACAGCCCAAGGGGAGACCCAGTACTTC
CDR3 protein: CASGTAQGETQYF

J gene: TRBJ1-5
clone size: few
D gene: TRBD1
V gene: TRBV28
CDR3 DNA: TGTGCCAGCAGTCCACGGACAGGCCTTTACGATCAGCCCCAGCATTTT
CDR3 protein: CASSPRTGLYDQPQHF

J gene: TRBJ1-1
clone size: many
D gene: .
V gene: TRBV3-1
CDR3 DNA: TGTGCCAGCAGCCGACTACAAGGGGACACTGAAGCTTTCTTT
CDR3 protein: CASSRLQGDTEAFF

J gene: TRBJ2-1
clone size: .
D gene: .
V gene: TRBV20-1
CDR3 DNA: TGCAGTTATCCCTTGGGGGCAAAAAGGGATGAGCAGTTCTTC
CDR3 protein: CSYPLGAKRDEQFF

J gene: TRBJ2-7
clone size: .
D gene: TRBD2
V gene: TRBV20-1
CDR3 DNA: TGCAGTGCTAGTCTCCCAGCGGGAGCCTCCTACGAGCAGTACTTC
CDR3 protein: CSASLPAGASYEQYF

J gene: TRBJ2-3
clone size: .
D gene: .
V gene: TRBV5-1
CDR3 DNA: TGCGCCAGCAGCTTGGGACAGTACACAGATACGCAGTATTTT
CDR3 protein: CASSLGQYTDTQYF

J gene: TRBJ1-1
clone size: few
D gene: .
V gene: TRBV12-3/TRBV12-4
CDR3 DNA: TGTGCCACAAGGGGGGGGAAGAACACTGAAGCTTTCTTT
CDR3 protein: CATRGGKNTEAFF

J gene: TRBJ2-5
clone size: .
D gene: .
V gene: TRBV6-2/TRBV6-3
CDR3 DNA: TGTGCCAGCAGTTACTCGGTTGTCTTGGGGGATAAAGAGACCCAGTACTTC
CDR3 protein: CASSYSVVLGDKETQYF

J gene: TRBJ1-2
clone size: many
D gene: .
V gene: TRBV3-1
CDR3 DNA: TGTGCCAGCAGCCAAGGTCCCCTCTATGGCTACACCTTC
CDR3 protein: CASSQGPLYGYTF

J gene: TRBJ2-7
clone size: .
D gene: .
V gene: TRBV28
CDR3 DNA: TGTGCCAGCAGGCCCATCGACAGCTACGAGCAGTACTTC
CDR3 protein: CASRPIDSYEQYF

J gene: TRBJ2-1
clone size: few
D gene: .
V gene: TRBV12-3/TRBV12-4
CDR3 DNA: TGTGCCAGCAGTTCCCCCGTGCAGCAGTTCTTC
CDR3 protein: CASSSPVQQFF

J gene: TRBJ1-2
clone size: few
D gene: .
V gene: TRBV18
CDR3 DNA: TGTGCCAGCTCCCCGGGCCCCACGACCCTACTCTATGGCTACACCTTC
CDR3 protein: CASSPGPTTLLYGYTF

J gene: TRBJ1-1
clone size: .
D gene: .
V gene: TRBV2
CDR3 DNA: TGTGCCAGCAGTGAAGCGCTGGGAGCGGCTAACACTGAAGCTTTCTTT
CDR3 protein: CASSEALGAANTEAFF

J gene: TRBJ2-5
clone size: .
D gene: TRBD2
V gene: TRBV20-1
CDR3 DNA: TGCAGTGCTGGAGCTAGCGGCTATGGGGAGACCCAGTACTTC
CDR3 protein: CSAGASGYGETQYF

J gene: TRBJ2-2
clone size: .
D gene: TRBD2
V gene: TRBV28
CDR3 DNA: TGTGCCAGCAGTTTACATGGGACTACCGACGGGGAGCTGTTTTTT
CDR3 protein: CASSLHGTTDGELFF

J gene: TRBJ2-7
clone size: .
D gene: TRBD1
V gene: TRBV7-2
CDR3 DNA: TGTGCCAGCAGCTTATTGGGGACAGAGTCCTACGAGCAGTACTTC
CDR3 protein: CASSLLGTESYEQYF

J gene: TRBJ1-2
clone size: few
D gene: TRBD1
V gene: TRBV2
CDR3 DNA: TGTGCCAGCAGTGAAATGGGACAGGGATTCGGCACCTTC
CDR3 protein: CASSEMGQGFGTF

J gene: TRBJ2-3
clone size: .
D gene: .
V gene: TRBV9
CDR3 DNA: TGTGCCAGCAACCGTAGTCCGGGGGATACGCAGTATTTT
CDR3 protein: CASNRSPGDTQYF

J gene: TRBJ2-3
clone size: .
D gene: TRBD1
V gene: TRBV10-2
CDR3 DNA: TGCGCCAGCAGTGAACAGGGGGCCACAGATACGCAGTATTTT
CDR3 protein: CASSEQGATDTQYF

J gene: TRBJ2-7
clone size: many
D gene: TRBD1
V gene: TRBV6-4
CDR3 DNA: TGTGCCAGCAGTGTGGGACAGGCCAGATTTTCCTACGAGCAGTACTTC
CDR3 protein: CASSVGQARFSYEQYF

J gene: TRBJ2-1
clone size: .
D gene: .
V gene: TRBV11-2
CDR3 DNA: TGTGCCAGCAGCTTAGAGACCCGGAATGAGCAGTTCTTC
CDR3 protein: CASSLETRNEQFF

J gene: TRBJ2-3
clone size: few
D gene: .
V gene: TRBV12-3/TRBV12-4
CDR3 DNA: TGTGCCAGCAGTCCTTTCGAGGACAGCCCCACAGATACGCAGTATTTT
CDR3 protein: CASSPFEDSPTDTQYF

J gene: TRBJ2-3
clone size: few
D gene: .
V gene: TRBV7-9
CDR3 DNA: TGTGCCAGCAGCTCTACTAGCTCAGATACGCAGTATTTT
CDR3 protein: CASSSTSSDTQYF

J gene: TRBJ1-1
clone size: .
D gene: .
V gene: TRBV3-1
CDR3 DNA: TGTGCCAGCAGCATAGGGGTCGGCACTGAAGCTTTCTTT
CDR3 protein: CASSIGVGTEAFF

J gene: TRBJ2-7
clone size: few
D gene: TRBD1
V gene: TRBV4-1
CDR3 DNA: TGCGCCAGCAGCCTCGGGACAGACTCCTACGAGCAGTACTTC
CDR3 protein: CASSLGTDSYEQYF

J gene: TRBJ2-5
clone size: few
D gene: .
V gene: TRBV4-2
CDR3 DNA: TGTGCCAGCAGCCAGGGGGCCCTAGAGACCCAGTACTTC
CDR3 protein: CASSQGALETQYF

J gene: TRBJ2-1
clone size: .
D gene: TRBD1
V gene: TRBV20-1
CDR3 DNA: TGCAGTGCCATGGGACAGGGCGACAATGAGCAGTTCTTC
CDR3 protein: CSAMGQGDNEQFF

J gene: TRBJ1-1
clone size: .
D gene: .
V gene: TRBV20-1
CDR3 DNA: TGCAGTGCTAGAGATTCCAGGGGTCGGGTTGAAGCTTTCTTT
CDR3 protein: CSARDSRGRVEAFF

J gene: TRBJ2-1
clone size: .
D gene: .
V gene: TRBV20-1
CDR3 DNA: TGCAGTGCTAAAGCGACCTCCTACAATGAGCAGTTCTTC
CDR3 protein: CSAKATSYNEQFF